This T cell receptor beta chain is from a study of T-cell memory formation after mild COVID-19. About the study: TCR clusters were mostly donor specific.

CDR1 and CDR2 (germline): SGHVS, FQNEAQ. The trim removed 5 bases at V and 4 bases at J, leaving 7 bases unmatched. The CDR3 sequence is 14 residues long. TCRdb re-called the 5' RACE reads through MiXCR, storing one row per CDR3 protein. Here the sample spans under 350,000 distinct CDR3 sequences, around 15% being singletons. This clonotype was recorded a few times. Sequenced input: PBMCs or a T cell subset sorted from them (not recorded which). The clonotype comes from a man between 18 and 35 years old who had mild COVID-19 (a few samples of this study predate the infection). Cell type and time point are not known. J is TRBJ1-2 and V is TRBV7-8, with 7 bases matching TRBD1. The CDR3: CASSPQTGTYGYTF. In nucleotides, the CDR3 is TGTGCCAGCAGCCCTCAGACAGGGACCTATGGCTACACCTTC.